These 31 T cell receptor beta chains were sequenced from one sample in a study of glioma-infiltrating T cells after dendritic cell vaccination (dated by TCRdb to 2015 to 2016). The library relied on the immunoSEQ multiplex PCR assay. This is the immuneACCESS table as TCRdb keeps it, with only in-frame sequences that have V and J called. A part of the clones is gone; compared with another copy, unresolved V genes explain less than half, and the rest is unexplained. Present in this sample are 80,000 to 95,000 clones, around 85% of which were seen just once. The ten most abundant clones make up under 3% of the sample. This specimen consisted of blood, obtained before dendritic cell vaccination. All receptors derive from a human donor with glioblastoma.

DNA of the CDR3: TGCGCCAGCAGCTCCACCACCTATGAAGCTTTCTTT. Translation gives CASSSTTYEAFF. The chain employs TRBV5-1 and TRBJ1-1; D uncertain. This CDR3 region has 12 residues. Trimming took 3 bases from V and 7 from J, leaving 10 bases between them. Germline-derived CDR1 and CDR2 are SGHRS and YFSETQ.

J is TRBJ1-5 and V is TRBV5-1; 9 bases agree with TRBD1. Germline V gives CDR1 SGHRS, CDR2 YFSETQ. The CDR3 spans 15 residues. V was clipped by 5 bases and J by 5 bases; unmatched bases: 8. In DNA form, the CDR3 reads TGCGCCAGCAGTTCGGGGACAGGGCTCGATCAGCCCCAGCATTTT. Protein: CASSSGTGLDQPQHF.

This chain links TRBV9 with TRBJ2-5; TRBD2 aligns across 11 bases. J gave up 5 bases and V 2 bases, and 8 bases lay outside the gene matches. Germline CDR1 SGDLS, CDR2 YYNGEE. The CDR3 extends over 16 amino acids. The CDR3 here is CASSVSGLAGGETQYF. CDR3 bases: TGTGCCAGCAGCGTTAGTGGACTAGCGGGTGGGGAGACCCAGTACTTC.

This CDR3 reads CSAPLNTEAFF. CDR3 sequence (DNA): TGCAGTGCTCCCTTGAACACTGAAGCTTTCTTT. The rearrangement links TRBV20-1 to TRBJ1-1; D gene ambiguous. Per the germline V gene, CDR1 is DFQATT and CDR2 is SNEGSKA (reference sequence). V gave up 5 bases and J gave up 0 bases, with 4 bases separating them. This CDR3 is built from 11 residues.

The chain carries TRBV29-1 and TRBJ1-5, with D perhaps TRBD1 (5 bases). The germline gives CDR1 SQVTM, CDR2 ANQGSEA. Trimming took 4 bases from V and 6 from J, leaving 13 bases between them. This CDR3 is built from 13 residues. CDR3 DNA sequence: TGCAGCGTTGGGGGGGGGAGTGCTCAGCCCCAGCATTTT. Encoded protein: CSVGGGSAQPQHF.

This chain joins TRBV2 and TRBJ2-7; 10 nucleotides line up with TRBD2. The CDR3 sequence is 16 residues long. Germline loops: CDR1 SNHLY, CDR2 FYNNEI. V was pared by 1 base and J by 4 bases, with 7 bases of the junction left unmatched. Here the CDR3 DNA reads TGTGCCAGCAGTGAAGGTCCGAGGACTAGCGGATACGAGCAGTACTTC. Translated, it gives CASSEGPRTSGYEQYF. Filled out from reference TRBV2 and TRBJ2-7, the complete variable domain reads EPEVTQTPSHQVTQMGQEVILRCVPISNHLYFYWYRQILGQKVEFLVSFYNNEISEKSEIFDDQFSVERPDGSNFTLKIRSTKLEDSAMYFCASSEGPRTSGYEQYFGPGTRLTVT.

In this sample, this clone turned up a few times. The chain employs TRBV29-1 and TRBJ2-2; D gene unclear. The V end lost 4 bases, the J end lost 6 bases, and 6 bases lay between the germline ends. The CDR3 covers 11 residues. Germline CDR1 is SQVTM and CDR2 is ANQGSEA. In nucleotides, the CDR3 is TGCAGCGTTGTTAGTTCCGGGGAGCTGTTTTTT. It specifies CSVVSSGELFF.

The chain combines TRBV5-1 with TRBJ2-2, with a tentative D call TRBD1 (5 bases). The CDR3 has 15 amino acids. The V end was cut by 0 bases, the J end by 5 bases, with 11 bases between. The germline V gene encodes CDR1 SGHRS and CDR2 YFSETQ. The DNA for the CDR3 is TGCGCCAGCAGCTTGGGCTACCAGGGAACCGGGGAGCTGTTTTTT. Its translation is CASSLGYQGTGELFF.

This clone was seen a handful of times. J is TRBJ2-4 and V is TRBV7-2, with 11 bases lining up with TRBD2. V shed 5 bases, J shed 10 bases, and the junction held 10 bases outside the gene matches. Looked up from germline, CDR1 is SGHTA and CDR2 is FQGNSA. CDR3 length equals 15 residues. The CDR3 sequence: CASSPQTSGVWIQYF. Here the CDR3 DNA reads TGTGCCAGCAGCCCTCAGACTAGCGGGGTGTGGATTCAGTACTTC.

V is TRBV5-1 and J is TRBJ1-1; 7 nucleotides match TRBD1. This CDR3 region has 13 residues. Germline CDR1 is SGHRS and CDR2 is YFSETQ. V lost 6 bases to trimming and J lost 1 base; unmatched junction nucleotides: 3. CDR3 DNA sequence: TGCGCCAGCACGGGGGACAGGAACACTGAAGCTTTCTTT. Translated: CASTGDRNTEAFF.

Only a few counts were recorded for this clone. The chain has TRBV2 and TRBJ2-5; TRBD1 matches 8 bases. Germline CDR1 reads SNHLY; CDR2 reads FYNNEI. This CDR3 has 12 residues. Trimming cost V 9 bases and J 4 bases; bases outside gene matches: 4. CDR3 DNA: TGTGCCAGTCAGGGGGCTGGAGAGACCCAGTACTTC. Its translation is CASQGAGETQYF. Looking up the rest from reference TRBV2 and TRBJ2-5 gives the full variable domain: EPEVTQTPSHQVTQMGQEVILRCVPISNHLYFYWYRQILGQKVEFLVSFYNNEISEKSEIFDDQFSVERPDGSNFTLKIRSTKLEDSAMYFCASQGAGETQYFGPGTRLLVL.

On this clone itself: The same CDR3 also results from other DNA sequences found in this sample. The chain recombines TRBV4-1 with TRBJ2-3, with TRBD2 as a possible D gene (5 bases). Germline-derived CDR1 and CDR2 are MGHRA and YSYEKL. Between the trimmed V and J ends, which lost 6 bases and 1 base, there was a span of 14 bases. The CDR3 length is 15 residues. The CDR3 region has the DNA TGCGCCAGCAGGGAGGTCGGCCTCCGCACAGATACGCAGTATTTT. Its protein is CASREVGLRTDTQYF.

This clone appeared a single time. V gene TRBV29-1 combines with J gene TRBJ2-4; 11 nucleotides agree with TRBD1. Germline assignment: CDR1 SQVTM and CDR2 ANQGSEA. The ends lost 6 bases at V and 6 bases at J; junction bases unmatched: 4. CDR3 size: 13 residues. The CDR3 nucleotides are TGCAGCGTATGGACAGGGGGCATAAACATTCAGTACTTC. Translation: CSVWTGGINIQYF.

The chain links TRBV19 to TRBJ1-6, with D maybe TRBD1 (5 bases). Deletions cut 6 bases from V and 1 base from J, with 10 bases between. Germline CDR1 is LNHDA and CDR2 is SQIVND (reference sequence). The CDR3 is 15 residues long. The CDR3 sequence: CASRPGGSYNSPLHF. The DNA for the CDR3 is TGTGCCAGTAGGCCCGGGGGATCCTATAATTCACCCCTCCACTTT.

The CDR3 protein is CASSLVGYNEQFF. The CDR3, as DNA: TGTGCCAGCAGCTTAGTCGGGTACAATGAGCAGTTCTTC. J is TRBJ2-1 and V is TRBV7-6, with D unclear. The CDR3 sequence is 13 residues long. Germline V lookup: CDR1 SGHVS, CDR2 FNYEAQ. V was cut by 1 base and J by 4 bases, with 5 bases left in between.

In regard to this clone: Its ends do not fully match the called genes, so a read error is possible. CDR3 sequence reads: CASGLARGVWVF. The CDR3 coding sequence is TGTGCTAGTGGTTTGGCCAGGGGGGTTTGGGTCTTT. The chain uses TRBV12-5 and TRBJ1-1; TRBD1 aligns across 7 bases. This CDR3 contains 12 residues. Germline loops: CDR1 LGHNT, CDR2 FRNRAP.

The rearrangement uses TRBV5-1 and TRBJ2-3; 8 bases align to TRBD2. The germline V gene has CDR1 SGHRS and CDR2 YFSETQ. The CDR3 contains 14 residues. V was clipped by 6 bases and J by 5 bases; unmatched bases: 8. The CDR3 loop is CASTRQAGEDTQYF. The DNA of the CDR3 is TGCGCCAGCACCCGTCAAGCGGGGGAAGATACGCAGTATTTT.

This chain joins TRBV2 and TRBJ1-2; D gene ambiguous. This CDR3 has 14 residues. V lost 6 bases, J lost 1 base, and 12 bases lay in between. Germline values: CDR1 SNHLY, CDR2 FYNNEI. The CDR3 DNA reads as TGTGCCAGCAGGCTCACACCCGATAACTATGGCTACACCTTC. Residues: CASRLTPDNYGYTF.

The rearrangement links TRBV4-2 to TRBJ1-2; D is unresolved. Germline V lookup: CDR1 LGHNA, CDR2 YNFKEQ. Trimming shortened V by 3 bases and J by 0 bases, and 14 bases separated the two germline ends. The CDR3 loop spans 16 amino acids. The CDR3 loop reads CASSQRSTPPNYGYTF. The CDR3, as DNA: TGTGCCAGCAGCCAGAGGTCAACGCCACCTAACTATGGCTACACCTTC.

The chain combines TRBV2 with TRBJ2-2; D is unclear. There are 15 residues in the CDR3. Germline assignment: CDR1 SNHLY and CDR2 FYNNEI. Trimming removed 2 bases from V and 0 bases from J, with 7 bases in between. CDR3 nucleotide sequence: TGTGCCAGCAGTGAATTGGCGGCGAACACCGGGGAGCTGTTTTTT. Its protein product is CASSELAANTGELFF. Complete variable domain (other parts from reference TRBV2 and TRBJ2-2): EPEVTQTPSHQVTQMGQEVILRCVPISNHLYFYWYRQILGQKVEFLVSFYNNEISEKSEIFDDQFSVERPDGSNFTLKIRSTKLEDSAMYFCASSELAANTGELFFGEGSRLTVL.

This chain uses TRBV5-1 with TRBJ2-3; the D is unclear. CDR1 SGHRS and CDR2 YFSETQ come from the germline V gene. Trimming removed 1 base at V and 2 bases at J, with 8 bases between. CDR3 length: 14 residues. The CDR3 DNA follows: TGCGCCAGCAGCTTGAGACTCCTCACAGATACGCAGTATTTT. It encodes CASSLRLLTDTQYF.

The chain uses TRBV6-5 and TRBJ1-1; TRBD1 might be the D (5 bases). The CDR3 spans 11 residues. The germline V and J ends were trimmed by 5 bases and 8 bases, with 9 bases remaining between them. In germline, CDR1 is MNHEY, CDR2 SVGAGI. This CDR3 reads CASSTGGEAFF. DNA of the CDR3: TGTGCCAGCAGTACTGGGGGGGAAGCTTTCTTT.

V gene TRBV27 combines with J gene TRBJ1-1, with no clear D. CDR1 is MNHEY and CDR2 is SMNVEV in the germline V gene (reference sequence). V lost 1 base and J lost 0, with 12 bases in between. The CDR3 sequence is 16 residues long. DNA for the CDR3: TGTGCCAGCAGTTTATTCCCTATGACAATGAACACTGAAGCTTTCTTT. Residues: CASSLFPMTMNTEAFF.

The chain joins TRBV7-9 to TRBJ1-2; no clear D. Trimming cost V 7 bases and J 6 bases, with 12 bases left between them. CDR1 SEHNR and CDR2 FQNEAQ come from the germline V gene (reference sequence). This CDR3 comprises 12 residues. This chain's CDR3 is CASTVGDHGYTF. CDR3 nucleotide sequence: TGTGCCAGCACGGTCGGAGACCATGGCTACACCTTC.

The chain recombines TRBV19 with TRBJ1-1; possibly TRBD1 for D (5 bases). Trimming removed 7 bases at V and 1 base at J, with 13 bases between. CDR1 and CDR2 (germline): LNHDA, SQIVND (reference sequence). The CDR3 totals 14 residues. CDR3 in amino acids: CASKILGRNTEAFF. The CDR3 DNA is TGTGCCAGTAAGATCCTGGGGCGGAACACTGAAGCTTTCTTT.

This chain connects TRBV5-6 to TRBJ2-3; 10 bases agree with TRBD2. The CDR3 loop spans 16 amino acids. CDR1 is SGHDT and CDR2 is YYEEEE in the germline V gene. V dropped 4 bases and J dropped 5; count of bases not matched to a gene: 10. The chain's CDR3 is CASSTWTSGRGDTQYF. CDR3 nucleotides: TGTGCCAGCAGCACCTGGACTAGCGGTCGTGGAGATACGCAGTATTTT.

There are a few counts of this clone. The chain recombines TRBV7-3 with TRBJ2-1; 9 bases match TRBD2. Looked up from germline, CDR1 is SGHTA and CDR2 is FQGTGA. The CDR3 sequence is 14 residues long. Trimming removed 2 bases from V and 5 bases from J; junction bases left unmatched: 1. DNA of the CDR3: TGTGCCAGCAGCTTATCTAGCGGGAACAATGAGCAGTTCTTC. It translates to CASSLSSGNNEQFF. The variable domain in full, with the rest retrieved from reference TRBV7-3 and TRBJ2-1, is GAGVSQTPSNKVTEKGKYVELRCDPISGHTALYWYRQSLGQGPEFLIYFQGTGAADDSGLPNDRFFAVRPEGSVSTLKIQRTERGDSAVYLCASSLSSGNNEQFFGPGTRLTVL.

J is TRBJ1-2 and V is TRBV4-1, with D unclear. The CDR3 length is 15 residues. CDR1 and CDR2 from the germline V gene are MGHRA and YSYEKL. Trimming pared 4 bases from V and 2 bases from J, leaving 14 bases between. CDR3: CASSLAPLENYGYTF. CDR3 DNA: TGCGCCAGCAGCCTCGCCCCCTTAGAGAACTATGGCTACACCTTC.

The chain combines TRBV5-1 with TRBJ1-2; tentatively, D is TRBD1 (5 bases). V lost 0 bases, J lost 7 bases, and 16 bases lay in between. The CDR3 runs 15 residues. The germline V gene encodes CDR1 SGHRS and CDR2 YFSETQ. CDR3 coding DNA: TGCGCCAGCAGCTTGGAGGCAGGGAAAAGGGGTGGCTACACCTTC. This codes for CASSLEAGKRGGYTF.

This rearrangement joins TRBV7-9 to TRBJ2-1; 11 bases are shared with TRBD2. V dropped 1 base and J dropped 5; count of bases not matched to a gene: 1. Germline lookup yields CDR1 SEHNR and CDR2 FQNEAQ (reference sequence). This CDR3 has 15 amino acids. CDR3 residues: CASSLVLAGDNEQFF. The CDR3 nucleotides are TGTGCCAGCAGCTTAGTACTAGCGGGGGACAATGAGCAGTTCTTC.

The chain has TRBV6-5 and TRBJ1-4; 7 bases line up with TRBD1. After removal of 2 bases from V and 13 bases from J, the junction contained 4 bases not matched to a gene. Germline CDR1 reads MNHEY; CDR2 reads SVGAGI. The CDR3 contains 12 residues. CDR3 in amino acids: CASSYDREGLFF. As DNA, the CDR3 is TGTGCCAGCAGTTACGACAGGGAAGGACTGTTTTTT.